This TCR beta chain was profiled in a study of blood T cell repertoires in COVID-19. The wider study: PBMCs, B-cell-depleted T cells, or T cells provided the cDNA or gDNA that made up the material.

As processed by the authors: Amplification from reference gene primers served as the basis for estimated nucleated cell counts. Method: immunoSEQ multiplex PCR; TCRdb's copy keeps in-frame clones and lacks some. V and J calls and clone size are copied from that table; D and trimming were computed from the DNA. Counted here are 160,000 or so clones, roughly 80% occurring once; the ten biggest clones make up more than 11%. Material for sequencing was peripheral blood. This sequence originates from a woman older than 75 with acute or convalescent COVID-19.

CDR3 nucleotides: TGTGCCAGCAGCCAAGTGTCGGGACTTAGTGGCTACACCTTC. Translating gives CASSQVSGLSGYTF. The J gene is TRBJ1-2, the V gene TRBV4-2; D is perhaps TRBD1 (5 bases). The V end lost 1 base, the J end lost 7 bases, and 13 bases lay between the germline ends. This CDR3 region has 14 residues. Looked up from germline, CDR1 is LGHNA and CDR2 is YNFKEQ.